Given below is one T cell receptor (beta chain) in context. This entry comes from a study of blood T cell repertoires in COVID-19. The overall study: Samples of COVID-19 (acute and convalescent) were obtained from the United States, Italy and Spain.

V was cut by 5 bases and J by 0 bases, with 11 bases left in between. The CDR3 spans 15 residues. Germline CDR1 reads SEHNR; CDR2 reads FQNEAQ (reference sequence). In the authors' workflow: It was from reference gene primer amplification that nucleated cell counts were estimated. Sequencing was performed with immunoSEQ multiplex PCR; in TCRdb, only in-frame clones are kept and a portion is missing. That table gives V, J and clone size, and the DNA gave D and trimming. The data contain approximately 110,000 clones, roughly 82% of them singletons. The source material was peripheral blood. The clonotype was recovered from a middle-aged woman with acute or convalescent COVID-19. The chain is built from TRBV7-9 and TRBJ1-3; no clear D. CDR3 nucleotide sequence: TGTGCCAGCAGCCCCATGGGCATCTCTGGAAACACCATATATTTT. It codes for CASSPMGISGNTIYF. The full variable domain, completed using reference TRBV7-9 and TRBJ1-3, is DTGVSQNPRHKITKRGQNVTFRCDPISEHNRLYWYRQTLGQGPEFLTYFQNEAQLEKSRLLSDRFSAERPKGSFSTLEIQRTEQGDSAMYLCASSPMGISGNTIYFGEGSWLTVV.